A selection of T cell receptor beta chains follows, all from one sample in a study of Ad26.COV2.S vaccination and SARS-CoV-2 variants. Assay: immunoSEQ multiplex PCR; the TCRdb copy retains only in-frame clones and omits some. The data contain about 430,000 clones, approximately 92% of them singletons. The specimen comprised peripheral blood, sampled in a trial of Ad26.COV2.S vaccine versus placebo. The receptors were gathered from a person aged 18-60 years who received the Ad26.COV2.S COVID-19 vaccine or a placebo. Each CDR3 is given without its conserved first and last residue. The order of the fields is J gene, V gene, D gene, CDR3 protein. The D gene is left open where the match is weak.

J gene: TRBJ2-1; V gene: TRBV18; D gene: -; CDR3 protein: ASSLGTHRRDEQF
J gene: TRBJ2-5; V gene: TRBV29-1; D gene: -; CDR3 protein: SVGRVAGAQETQY
J gene: TRBJ2-2; V gene: TRBV5-4; D gene: -; CDR3 protein: ASSLEASLSNTGELF
J gene: TRBJ1-1; V gene: TRBV6-2/TRBV6-3; D gene: -; CDR3 protein: ASSYDAVNTEAF
J gene: TRBJ1-5; V gene: TRBV2; D gene: -; CDR3 protein: ASSSGGQPQH
J gene: TRBJ2-7; V gene: TRBV14; D gene: -; CDR3 protein: ASSQGLGTYEQY
J gene: TRBJ2-7; V gene: TRBV11-1; D gene: -; CDR3 protein: ASSRSSRLGEQY
J gene: TRBJ1-4; V gene: TRBV27; D gene: -; CDR3 protein: ASRRPGAREKLF
J gene: TRBJ1-6; V gene: TRBV19; D gene: -; CDR3 protein: ASSAGLPSSYNSPLH
J gene: TRBJ1-1; V gene: TRBV6-2/TRBV6-3; D gene: -; CDR3 protein: ASSYSTGLGTEAF
J gene: TRBJ2-1; V gene: TRBV10-3; D gene: TRBD2; CDR3 protein: AISDPTSGSFNEQF
J gene: TRBJ2-5; V gene: TRBV6-5; D gene: -; CDR3 protein: ASSYGETQY
J gene: TRBJ1-5; V gene: TRBV6-6; D gene: -; CDR3 protein: ASSGDSSNQPQH
J gene: TRBJ1-1; V gene: TRBV5-8; D gene: TRBD1; CDR3 protein: ASSRWTGLTEAF
J gene: TRBJ1-1; V gene: TRBV7-2; D gene: -; CDR3 protein: ASSSSPKGRGSSPI
J gene: TRBJ2-2; V gene: TRBV21-1; D gene: -; CDR3 protein: ASSMGRDTGELF
J gene: TRBJ1-2; V gene: TRBV28; D gene: -; CDR3 protein: ASSPDTVYGYT
J gene: TRBJ2-7; V gene: TRBV2; D gene: -; CDR3 protein: ASSFAGGTPGEY
J gene: TRBJ1-6; V gene: TRBV30; D gene: -; CDR3 protein: AWAQASPLH
J gene: TRBJ1-6; V gene: TRBV7-2; D gene: TRBD1; CDR3 protein: ASSDTGDSYNSPLH
J gene: TRBJ2-5; V gene: TRBV7-9; D gene: -; CDR3 protein: ASSSDAGAQETQY
J gene: TRBJ1-2; V gene: TRBV28; D gene: -; CDR3 protein: ASSFTVRGEYGYT
J gene: TRBJ2-1; V gene: TRBV27; D gene: TRBD2; CDR3 protein: ASNPGASGTNEQF
J gene: TRBJ1-1; V gene: TRBV3-1/TRBV3-2; D gene: -; CDR3 protein: ASSHPGPMNTEAF
J gene: TRBJ2-7; V gene: TRBV7-2; D gene: TRBD2; CDR3 protein: ASSSPGLRYEQY
J gene: TRBJ1-1; V gene: TRBV6-2/TRBV6-3; D gene: -; CDR3 protein: ASSHTGNTEAF
J gene: TRBJ2-3; V gene: TRBV3-1/TRBV3-2; D gene: -; CDR3 protein: ASTGTVEVTDTQY
J gene: TRBJ2-7; V gene: TRBV5-1; D gene: -; CDR3 protein: ASRNVEIAAEQY
J gene: TRBJ2-4; V gene: TRBV7-9; D gene: TRBD1; CDR3 protein: ASNRGTGVGNIQY
J gene: TRBJ1-5; V gene: TRBV2; D gene: -; CDR3 protein: ASREGYQPQH
J gene: TRBJ1-2; V gene: TRBV6-6; D gene: -; CDR3 protein: ASSYGASIYGYT
J gene: TRBJ2-6; V gene: TRBV11-2; D gene: -; CDR3 protein: ASSLGRGHYSGANVLT
J gene: TRBJ2-7; V gene: TRBV10-3; D gene: -; CDR3 protein: ATQSGSYEQY
J gene: TRBJ1-1; V gene: TRBV19; D gene: TRBD1; CDR3 protein: ASSHRGTNTEAF
J gene: TRBJ2-1; V gene: TRBV6-5; D gene: -; CDR3 protein: ASSNARNEQF
J gene: TRBJ1-1; V gene: TRBV27; D gene: -; CDR3 protein: ASSFLGAPDTEAF
J gene: TRBJ2-1; V gene: TRBV30; D gene: -; CDR3 protein: ALRTEQWIYNEQF
J gene: TRBJ2-2; V gene: TRBV28; D gene: TRBD1; CDR3 protein: ASSPTGRNTGELF
J gene: TRBJ2-7; V gene: TRBV7-6; D gene: -; CDR3 protein: ASSSGRLGREQY
J gene: TRBJ2-3; V gene: TRBV6-6; D gene: -; CDR3 protein: ASSWGGGDTQY
J gene: TRBJ2-7; V gene: TRBV5-4; D gene: -; CDR3 protein: ASSRRQTPYEQY
J gene: TRBJ2-1; V gene: TRBV28; D gene: -; CDR3 protein: AANTGPSEQF